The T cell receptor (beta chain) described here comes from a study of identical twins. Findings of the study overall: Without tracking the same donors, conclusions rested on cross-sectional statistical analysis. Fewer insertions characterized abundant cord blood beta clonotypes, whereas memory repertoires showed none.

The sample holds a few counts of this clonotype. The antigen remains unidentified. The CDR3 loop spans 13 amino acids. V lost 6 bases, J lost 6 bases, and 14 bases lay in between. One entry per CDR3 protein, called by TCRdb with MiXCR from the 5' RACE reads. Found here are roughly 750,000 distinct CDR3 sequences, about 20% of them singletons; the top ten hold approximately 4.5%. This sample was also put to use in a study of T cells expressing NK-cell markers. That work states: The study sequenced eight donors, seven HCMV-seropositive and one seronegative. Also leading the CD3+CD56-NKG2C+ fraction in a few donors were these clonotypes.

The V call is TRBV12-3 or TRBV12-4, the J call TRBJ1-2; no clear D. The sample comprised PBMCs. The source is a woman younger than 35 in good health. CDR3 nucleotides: TGTGCCAGCAGCCGGCGAGGGAGAAATGGCTACACCTTC. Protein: CASSRRGRNGYTF.